The 5 T cell receptor beta chains presented below share a single source sample, sequenced in a study of cytomegalovirus exposure and HLA in healthy donors. It was with 60 Vbeta and 13 Jbeta primers that the PCR ran. Clones were sequenced by immunoSEQ multiplex PCR, and TCRdb holds only the in-frame ones, with some missing. The sample includes tens of thousands of clones, more than 75% seen only once; the top ten take approximately 3.8%. The specimen sequenced was PBMCs. Every receptor here comes from a woman aged 40 to 49 in good health and CMV-seronegative.

For the CDR3, the DNA is TGTGCCAGCAGCTTGGAAGCAGGGCAACTTTTCTATGGCTACACCTTC. The encoded protein is CASSLEAGQLFYGYTF. V and J are TRBV5-4 and TRBJ1-2, with a tentative D call TRBD1 (5 bases). V lost 0 bases to trimming and J lost 4 bases, with 16 bases between them. Germline V gives CDR1 SGHNT, CDR2 YYREEE (reference sequence). The length of the CDR3 is 16 residues.

The chain links TRBV7-2 to TRBJ2-7; TRBD2 matches at 11 bases. CDR1 is SGHTA and CDR2 is FQGNSA in the germline V gene. Trimming took 5 bases from V and 3 from J; bases not matched to a gene: 9. This CDR3 comprises 16 residues. The CDR3 DNA is TGTGCCAGCAGCCCTGCTAGCGGGGGGTCCCGCTACGAGCAGTACTTC. Translating gives CASSPASGGSRYEQYF.

The rearrangement joins TRBV11-3 to TRBJ1-6, with D maybe TRBD1 (6 bases). The germline V and J ends were trimmed by 6 bases and 5 bases, with 17 bases remaining between them. The CDR3 is made up of 16 amino acids. Germline CDR1 and CDR2: SGHNT and YENEEA. CDR3 protein: CASRHTGPPDNSPLHF. The CDR3 bases are TGTGCCAGCAGGCATACAGGGCCCCCGGATAATTCACCCCTCCACTTT.

This chain connects TRBV19 to TRBJ2-3; 8 positions agree with TRBD2. CDR3 length: 15 amino acids. Germline V lookup: CDR1 LNHDA, CDR2 SQIVND (reference sequence). Losses at the gene ends were 3 bases for V and 0 bases for J; bases not matched to a gene: 2. The CDR3 region has the DNA TGTGCCAGTAGTATGGGGACTAGAAGCACAGATACGCAGTATTTT. Residues: CASSMGTRSTDTQYF.

The genes are TRBV19 and TRBJ1-2, with 12 bases that match TRBD1. Germline CDR1 reads LNHDA; CDR2 reads SQIVND (reference sequence). Losses at the gene ends were 5 bases for V and 4 bases for J; bases not matched to a gene: 11. The CDR3 is 17 amino acids. The CDR3, as DNA: TGTGCCAGTAGTCTGGGACAGGGGGCGCATAGACTCTATGGCTACACCTTC. Translating gives CASSLGQGAHRLYGYTF.